The text below deals with one TCR beta chain. The target antigen is unknown. The data were obtained in a study of cytomegalovirus exposure and HLA in healthy donors. Regarding the study as a whole: The productive fraction for most TCR beta V segments was about 90% or about 30% in an earlier analysis. Later, an analysis found that common viral pathogens appeared to be linked with several of the most significant clusters. Because they were indistinguishable, some V segments, including TRBV6-2 and TRBV6-3, were excluded.

CDR3 length: 17 residues. The J segment lost 2 bases and the V segment lost 0 bases, leaving 6 bases of the junction unmatched. Germline loops: CDR1 SGHRS, CDR2 YFSETQ. Vbeta (60) and Jbeta (13) primers were used in the PCR. Sequencing used immunoSEQ multiplex PCR; TCRdb keeps in-frame clones, though not all of them. In the table there are about 87,000 clones, 70% to 80% of which are singletons. Sequences were obtained from PBMCs. The chain joins TRBV5-1 to TRBJ2-3; 10 positions match TRBD2. The sequence came from a man aged 25-45 years in good health and CMV-seropositive. The CDR3 DNA reads TGCGCCAGCAGCTTGGAGCCAGGACTAGCGGTCACAGATACGCAGTATTTT. Translation gives CASSLEPGLAVTDTQYF. Combining the CDR3 with reference TRBV5-1 and TRBJ2-3 gives the whole variable domain KAGVTQTPRYLIKTRGQQVTLSCSPISGHRSVSWYQQTPGQGLQFLFEYFSETQRNKGNFPGRFSGRQFSNSRSEMNVSTLELGDSALYLCASSLEPGLAVTDTQYFGPGTRLTVL.